Following are 3 T cell receptor beta chains from one sample sequenced in a study of blood T cell repertoires in COVID-19. Clones were read by immunoSEQ multiplex PCR, and TCRdb kept only the in-frame ones, dropping some. The sample yields 200,000 to 250,000 clones, approximately 80% seen once. What was sequenced was peripheral blood. These receptor sequences come from a woman of 80 years or more with COVID-19, enrolled during active disease.

The chain is built from TRBV5-1 and TRBJ2-3, with 8 bases aligning to TRBD2. The CDR3 covers 15 residues. The germline V gene has CDR1 SGHRS and CDR2 YFSETQ. V gave up 2 bases and J gave up 4 bases; unmatched junction bases: 6. CDR3 region: CASSLRTSWADTQYF. CDR3 sequence (DNA): TGCGCCAGCAGCTTACGGACTAGCTGGGCAGATACGCAGTATTTT.

This clone was recorded at least ten times. The chain has TRBV7-9 and TRBJ1-6; D not certain. V shed 4 bases and J shed 0 bases, with 10 bases lying between them. Germline V lookup: CDR1 SEHNR, CDR2 FQNEAQ (reference sequence). The CDR3 loop spans 16 amino acids. The CDR3 DNA follows: TGTGCCAGCAGCTACCGTTCGGTCTCCTATAATTCACCCCTCCACTTT. Translation: CASSYRSVSYNSPLHF.

The V gene is TRBV24-1, the J gene TRBJ1-1; D might be TRBD1 (6 bases). This CDR3 spans 15 amino acids. Germline lookup yields CDR1 KGHDR and CDR2 SFDVKD. Trimming removed 3 bases from V and 1 base from J, with 11 bases in between. The CDR3 sequence is CATSDPGAANTEAFF. The DNA of the CDR3 is TGTGCCACCAGTGATCCAGGGGCAGCGAACACTGAAGCTTTCTTT.